These T cell receptor beta chains were read from a single sample in a study of cytotoxic CD8 clonotypes in ibrutinib-treated CLL. Using immunoSEQ multiplex PCR, the repertoire was profiled, and TCRdb retains in-frame clones only, with some absent. The sample consists of tens of thousands of clones, around 63% of them appearing once. Sequenced material: PBMCs, taken before ibrutinib treatment. Every receptor here comes from a human donor with chronic lymphocytic leukemia. Each CDR3 is given with its conserved first and last residue. Each record gives: clone size, V gene, J gene, D gene, CDR3 protein, CDR3 DNA. A D gene is named only where the DNA matches it firmly. Expanded clones are given a class, and other clones once, few, many or no size at all.

>.|TRBV11-2|TRBJ1-5|TRBD1
CASSSGTAHQPQHF
TGTGCCAGCAGCTCCGGGACAGCACATCAGCCCCAGCATTTT
>few|TRBV6-1|TRBJ1-1|.
CASSLMFMNTEAFF
TGTGCCAGCAGTCTCATGTTTATGAACACTGAAGCTTTCTTT
>.|TRBV21-1|TRBJ2-1|.
CASSKGARTTTYNEQFF
TGTGCCAGCAGCAAGGGGGCTCGAACGACTACCTACAATGAGCAGTTCTTC
>.|TRBV4-3|TRBJ2-4|.
CASSQDSLRGDIQYF
TGCGCCAGCAGCCAAGATAGCTTGAGAGGGGACATTCAGTACTTC
>once|TRBV6-5|TRBJ1-1|.
CASSYSGGWGTEAFF
TGTGCCAGCAGTTACTCAGGCGGCTGGGGCACTGAAGCTTTCTTT
>.|TRBV27|TRBJ2-3|TRBD1
CASSFGRGRDTDTQYF
TGTGCCAGCAGTTTTGGCAGGGGGCGAGACACAGATACGCAGTATTTT
>.|TRBV5-1|TRBJ2-5|TRBD2
CASNLAGNHLQETQYF
TGCGCCAGCAACCTAGCGGGGAATCATCTTCAAGAGACCCAGTACTTC
>once|TRBV5-1|TRBJ2-1|.
CASSLAYNEQFF
TGCGCCAGCAGCTTGGCATACAATGAGCAGTTCTTC
>.|TRBV7-9|TRBJ1-4|TRBD1
CASSSSPTGTSEKLFF
TGTGCCAGCAGCTCCTCACCGACAGGGACGAGCGAAAAACTGTTTTTT
>.|TRBV28|TRBJ2-3|.
CASSLEGSSGTQYF
TGTGCCAGCAGCCTAGAGGGGTCGTCAGGTACGCAGTATTTT
>.|TRBV14|TRBJ2-2|.
CASSQFASTGELFF
TGTGCCAGCAGCCAATTCGCAAGCACCGGGGAGCTGTTTTTT
>.|TRBV19|TRBJ2-5|TRBD2
CASSRLIAGATQYF
TGTGCCAGTAGTCGGCTGATAGCGGGAGCGACCCAGTACTTC
>medium-sized|TRBV4-1|TRBJ2-5|TRBD1
CASSHSPGQEQETQYF
TGCGCCAGCAGCCACTCTCCAGGACAGGAACAAGAGACCCAGTACTTC
>.|TRBV7-9|TRBJ2-7|.
CASSLPIGEQYF
TGTGCCAGCAGCCTTCCGATTGGAGAGCAGTACTTC
>.|TRBV2|TRBJ1-5|.
CASSKRGPNNQPQHF
TGTGCCAGCAGCAAAAGAGGACCGAATAATCAGCCCCAGCATTTT
>few|TRBV6-1|TRBJ1-2|.
CASQRHGTNYGYTF
TGTGCCAGCCAGAGGCACGGAACTAACTATGGCTACACCTTC
>few|TRBV5-4|TRBJ1-2|.
CASSLYEGLANYGYTF
TGTGCCAGCAGCTTGTATGAAGGGCTGGCTAACTATGGCTACACCTTC
>.|TRBV4-1|TRBJ1-5|.
CASSQVTRGKRGQPQHF
TGCGCCAGCAGCCAAGTGACCCGGGGGAAAAGAGGTCAGCCCCAGCATTTT
>.|TRBV9|TRBJ2-1|TRBD2
CASSVPSGGEEQFF
TGTGCCAGCAGCGTCCCCTCGGGGGGGGAAGAGCAGTTCTTC
>.|TRBV2|TRBJ1-5|TRBD1
CASSLGQGFWPQHF
TGTGCCAGCAGTCTAGGACAGGGTTTTTGGCCCCAGCATTTT
>.|TRBV12-5|TRBJ1-2|.
CASGFADYGYTF
TGTGCTAGTGGTTTCGCAGACTATGGCTACACCTTC
>.|TRBV28|TRBJ1-5|.
CASSLDSYSNQPQHF
TGTGCCAGCAGTCTAGACAGCTATAGCAATCAGCCCCAGCATTTT
>.|TRBV4-1|TRBJ2-1|TRBD2
CASSQGSGRVYNEQFF
TGCGCCAGCAGCCAAGGTAGCGGGAGGGTATACAATGAGCAGTTCTTC
>.|TRBV6-5|TRBJ2-3|TRBD1
CASRTPGQGLLAQYF
TGTGCCAGCAGAACTCCGGGACAGGGCCTTTTGGCGCAGTATTTT
>once|TRBV19|TRBJ1-5|.
CASRRAGSNQPQHF
TGTGCCAGTAGGCGGGCAGGGAGCAATCAGCCCCAGCATTTT
>many|TRBV30|TRBJ2-7|TRBD2
CAWGTGGSSYEQYF
TGTGCCTGGGGTACCGGGGGGAGCTCCTACGAGCAGTACTTC
>few|TRBV7-3|TRBJ2-1|TRBD2
CASSPTTSGNEQFF
TGTGCCAGCAGTCCAACGACTAGCGGCAATGAGCAGTTCTTC
>.|TRBV27|TRBJ2-1|TRBD2
CASSLLAGDVNEQFF
TGTGCCAGCAGTTTACTAGCGGGAGATGTCAATGAGCAGTTCTTC
>.|TRBV11-2|TRBJ2-7|.
CASSSDGGYEQYF
TGTGCCAGCAGCTCCGACGGGGGCTACGAGCAGTACTTC
>few|TRBV7-6|TRBJ2-2|TRBD1
CAGSGQTPNTGELFF
TGTGCCGGGTCGGGACAGACTCCGAACACCGGGGAGCTGTTTTTT
>.|TRBV6-5|TRBJ2-7|TRBD1
CASRRDRGGYEQYF
TGTGCCAGCAGAAGGGACAGGGGGGGATACGAGCAGTACTTC